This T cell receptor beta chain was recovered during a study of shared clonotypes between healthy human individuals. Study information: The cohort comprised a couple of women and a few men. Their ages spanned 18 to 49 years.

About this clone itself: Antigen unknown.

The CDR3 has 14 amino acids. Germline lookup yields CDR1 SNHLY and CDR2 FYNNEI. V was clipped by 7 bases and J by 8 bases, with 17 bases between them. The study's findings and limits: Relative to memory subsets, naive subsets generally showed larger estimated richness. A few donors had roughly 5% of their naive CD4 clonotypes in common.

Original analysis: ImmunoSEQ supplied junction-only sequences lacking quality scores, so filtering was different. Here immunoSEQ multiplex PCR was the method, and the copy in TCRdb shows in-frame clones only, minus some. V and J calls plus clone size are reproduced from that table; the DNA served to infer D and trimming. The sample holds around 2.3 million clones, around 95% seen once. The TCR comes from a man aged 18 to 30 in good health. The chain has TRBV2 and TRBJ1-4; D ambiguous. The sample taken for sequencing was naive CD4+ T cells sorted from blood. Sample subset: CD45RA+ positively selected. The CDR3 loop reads CASMTQHTSEKLFF. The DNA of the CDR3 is TGTGCCAGCATGACCCAACATACTAGCGAAAAACTGTTTTTT.